This T cell receptor (beta chain) stems from a study of CXCR3-negative and CXCR3-positive naive CD8 T cells. Germline lookup yields CDR1 MDHEN and CDR2 SYDVKM. CDR3 length equals 12 residues. Researchers prepared the TRB cDNA libraries using 5' RACE with UMI labels. Each CDR3 protein gets one entry in TCRdb, which reprocessed the 5' RACE reads and gives no DNA. The specimen's table records under 45,000 distinct CDR3 sequences. The sequence came from a human donor in good health. Some clones in this sample may be carry-over from other donors' samples. Sequences were obtained from memory CD8+ T cells from blood. The chain combines TRBV28 with TRBJ2-5; checking the TCRdb D call of TRBD1 is not possible without DNA. CDR3 in amino acids: CASSQGVETQYF.